Listed below are T cell receptor beta chains from one sample, sequenced in a study of naive and memory T cell subsets. TCRdb re-called the UMI-ligation and nested PCR reads through MiXCR, storing one row per CDR3 protein. Counted here are 20,000 to 25,000 distinct CDR3 sequences, 4.5% to 7% occurring once; the ten biggest clones make up under 7.5%. Here the sequenced sample was skin, taken from a tuberculin skin test site. These TCRs come from an adult in good health. Each CDR3 is given without its conserved first and last residue. Fields, in order: CDR3 length, V gene, J gene, CDR3 protein.

13	TRBV28	TRBJ2-2	ASSHLAGGIGELF
15	TRBV28	TRBJ1-6	ASSLRTVSSYNSPLH
16	TRBV6-1	TRBJ1-5	ASSPRGQGGMRNQPQH
10	TRBV30	TRBJ2-2	AWTRATGELF
13	TRBV5-4	TRBJ2-2	ASSPYGRSTGELF
14	TRBV12-3/TRBV12-4	TRBJ2-4	ASSFGPGGAKNIQY
14	TRBV20-1	TRBJ2-7	SARPQRTGDSYEQY
12	TRBV7-9	TRBJ2-7	ASSLSRDRYEQY
16	TRBV7-8	TRBJ2-3	ASSSGGLAGEGTDTQY
13	TRBV6-4	TRBJ2-1	ASSEAGQGGDEQF
13	TRBV7-2	TRBJ2-7	ASSSSPGTGIEQY
13	TRBV6-2/TRBV6-3	TRBJ1-2	ASNERGLTSYGYT
14	TRBV19	TRBJ1-1	ASSIRTGGENTEAF
14	TRBV5-1	TRBJ2-1	ASSLYGLAAPNEQF
12	TRBV24-1	TRBJ2-3	ATSVGGSTDTQY
10	TRBV29-1	TRBJ2-7	SVEVPPYEQY
13	TRBV7-2	TRBJ2-7	ASSLPTSGSNEQY
11	TRBV7-7	TRBJ2-5	ASSLDRGETQY
14	TRBV9	TRBJ2-1	ASSVDAGEHYNEQF
15	TRBV2	TRBJ2-7	ASSESWDRGSHCEQY
13	TRBV6-2/TRBV6-3	TRBJ2-7	ASSLLGQAPYEQY
11	TRBV7-3	TRBJ2-1	ASSSTGRDEQF
12	TRBV20-1	TRBJ1-5	SARDPRDRQPQH
13	TRBV5-1	TRBJ2-3	ASSLWTSGADTQY